Below, 10 T cell receptor beta chains from the same sample are listed, as sequenced in a study of blood T cell repertoires in COVID-19. Sequencing was performed with immunoSEQ multiplex PCR; in TCRdb, only in-frame clones are kept and a portion is missing. The sample includes 270,000 or so clones, approximately 91% of them seen just once. The sample taken for sequencing was PBMCs or T cells enriched from blood (not recorded which). These receptors originate from a woman between 40 and 55 years old with acute COVID-19.

J is TRBJ1-6 and V is TRBV4-2; 7 bases agree with TRBD1. The CDR3 spans 18 residues. Germline V CDR1 and CDR2: LGHNA, YNFKEQ. The junction had 17 bases not matched to a gene; V was cut back by 6 bases and J by 6 bases. For the CDR3, the DNA is TGTGCCAGCAGACGACTCGACAGGGCGCGCCGGGGTAATTCACCCCTCCACTTT. It yields the protein CASRRLDRARRGNSPLHF.

This clone was seen a single time. The chain carries TRBV7-9 and TRBJ2-1; perhaps TRBD2 as D (6 bases). Germline CDR1 SEHNR, CDR2 FQNEAQ (reference sequence). The CDR3 is made up of 15 amino acids. V was shortened by 2 bases and J by 3 bases, with 11 bases between the two germline ends. This CDR3 is CASSLWGGSYNEQFF. In DNA, the CDR3 is TGTGCCAGCAGCTTATGGGGAGGAAGCTACAATGAGCAGTTCTTC.

V and J are TRBV2 and TRBJ2-1, with D possibly TRBD1 on 6 matching bases. CDR1 is SNHLY, CDR2 FYNNEI, per germline. Trimming removed 7 bases at V and 9 bases at J, with 22 bases between. The CDR3 covers 15 residues. The CDR3 DNA is TGTGCCAGCAAATCGCAGGGGACCGACAATGGTGAGCAGTTCTTC. It codes for CASKSQGTDNGEQFF.

This clone appeared a few times. V gene TRBV18 combines with J gene TRBJ2-7; tentatively, D is TRBD2 (5 bases). V gave up 2 bases and J gave up 1 base, with 15 bases separating them. The CDR3 consists of 16 residues. Germline V gene data show CDR1 as KGHSH and CDR2 as LQKENI. The CDR3 sequence: CASSPSAARTSYEQYF. The CDR3 DNA follows: TGTGCCAGCTCACCATCAGCGGCCAGGACGTCCTACGAGCAGTACTTC.

The V and J genes are TRBV15 and TRBJ1-5; D is ambiguous. Trimming removed 0 bases from V and 2 bases from J, with 14 bases in between. Germline V gene data show CDR1 as LNHNV and CDR2 as YYDKDF (reference sequence). The CDR3 has 17 amino acids. The CDR3: CATSRDTGPGGNQPQHF. The CDR3 DNA follows: TGTGCCACCAGCAGAGATACGGGCCCGGGAGGCAATCAGCCCCAGCATTTT.

This rearrangement joins TRBV28 to TRBJ2-1; D is possibly TRBD1 (6 bases). In germline, CDR1 is MDHEN, CDR2 SYDVKM. The CDR3 runs to 14 residues. V gave up 5 bases and J gave up 7 bases, with 15 bases separating them. For the CDR3, the DNA is TGTGCCAGCAGTCCTCCACAGGGTAGGAATGAGCAGTTCTTC. Encoded protein: CASSPPQGRNEQFF.

This chain links TRBV19 with TRBJ2-7; D is perhaps TRBD1 (5 bases). Trimming removed 5 bases from V and 0 bases from J, with 14 bases in between. The CDR3 loop spans 15 amino acids. CDR1 is LNHDA and CDR2 is SQIVND in the germline V gene (reference sequence). The CDR3 DNA follows: TGTGCCAGTAGTGAAGGGGCCCTGAGCTCCTACGAGCAGTACTTC. This codes for CASSEGALSSYEQYF.

This chain joins TRBV6-5 and TRBJ1-6; D unresolved. CDR1 is MNHEY, CDR2 SVGAGI, per germline. Trimming removed 11 bases from V and 9 bases from J, with 8 bases in between. CDR3 length: 10 amino acids. CDR3 region: CALGGSPLHF. In DNA, the CDR3 is TGTGCCCTAGGAGGTTCACCCCTCCACTTT.

J is TRBJ1-4 and V is TRBV24-1; 9 nucleotides align to TRBD1. Germline lookup yields CDR1 KGHDR and CDR2 SFDVKD. V shed 2 bases, J shed 8 bases, and the junction held 8 bases outside the gene matches. This CDR3 comprises 16 residues. The CDR3: CATSDSRTGVGEKLFF. The CDR3 coding sequence is TGTGCCACCAGTGATTCTCGGACAGGGGTCGGGGAAAAACTGTTTTTT.

CDR3 loop: CASRDRALAKNIQYF. The DNA for the CDR3 is TGTGCCAGCAGGGACAGAGCCCTAGCCAAAAACATTCAGTACTTC. This rearrangement joins TRBV27 to TRBJ2-4; maybe TRBD1 (6 bases). Between the trimmed V and J ends, which lost 6 bases and 0 bases, there was a span of 12 bases. The germline V gene encodes CDR1 MNHEY and CDR2 SMNVEV (reference sequence). The CDR3 runs to 15 residues.